This section outlines one TCR beta chain sequence together with its context. Its antigen remains unidentified. Base qualities are not recorded, but no much larger clone differs from it by a single base. Per the germline V gene, MNHEY is the CDR1 and SVGAGI is the CDR2. Between the V and J ends, shortened by 6 bases and 4 bases respectively, the junction contains 12 bases. The CDR3 has 13 amino acids, counting the end cysteine and phenylalanine. The sequence is cut down to CDR3 DNA, 39 bases in frame from base 1. The CDR3 regions of human TCRbeta chains were analyzed by immunosequencing. The study's processing was this. TCRs in the repertoires were compared against a reference library of SARS-CoV-2-specific TCRs that had been generated with the MIRA antigen-specificity platform. Breadth was defined as the fraction of unique TCRs that were SARS-CoV-2-associated, and depth was defined as the fraction of total T cells that were SARS-CoV-2-associated. Using the MIRA data, every spike-specific TCR was mapped to the spike region that the TCR reacted to and assigned to either a CD4 or a CD8 class. Log10-transformed breadth and depth values were compared by one-way ANOVA with Sidak's multiple comparisons tests. TCRdb limited this immuneACCESS table to in-frame rearrangements with V and J called. A share of clones is missing; checked studies link under half to unresolved V genes, and the rest is unexplained. V, J and clone size derive from that table, while D and trimming were established from the DNA sequence. The sample table records around 90,000 clones; roughly 89% of these occur just once. The ten most abundant clones make up around 5% of the sample.

The data derive from a study of T cell responses to AZD1222 COVID-19 vaccine (dated by TCRdb to 2020 to 2023). Some background on the complete study: A total of approximately 230 trial participants underwent TCR sequencing, of whom some 210 received two doses of AZD1222 and about 26 received two doses of the MenACWY control vaccine. Trial participants were enrolled into age subgroups of 18-55, 56-69 and 70-plus years, which contained about 150, 27 and 61 TCR-sequenced participants, respectively. The full study reports these points: The 56-69-year group was small, and its depth increase did not reach significance, likely because of low power. Nearly half of unique spike-specific TCRs reportedly recognized epitopes outside regions mutated in the B.1.351 and B.1.1.7 variants. Because no day 14 peak-response samples were available, the repertoires could be characterized only after the peak T cell response. Vaccine-associated CD4 TCRs spanned the whole spike protein, with dominant responses in regions 160-218 and 743-854. Conclusions about previously exposed vaccinees are limited because only a handful of AZD1222 recipients were SARS-CoV-2 seropositive at baseline. A significant rise in spike-specific TCR breadth and depth was observed after two AZD1222 doses relative to day 0 and relative to MenACWY recipients. Most participants were white British and females outnumbered males, and the authors suggested that clonal diversity may have been underestimated.

Explained via the paper, the time point label denotes: baseline before first vaccination. In light of the paper, this sample's treatment or condition label describes: meningococcal conjugate vaccine given as trial control. The vaccinee samples were drawn from two UK trials, COV001 and COV002, one of which was a single-blind randomized controlled phase 2/3 trial testing AZD1222 (ChAdOx1 nCoV-19) in healthy adults. For TCRbeta chain sequencing, PBMC samples from trial participants were taken at day 0 and at day 28 after the second dose. The TCR was taken from an adult in good health. The specimen was peripheral blood, collected on day 0 of MenACWY control vaccination. The rearranged chain carries TRBV6-5 and TRBJ1-2; confidence is insufficient to name the D gene. For the CDR3, the sequence is CASSGAGVYGYTF. In nucleotide form, the sequence is TGTGCCAGCAGCGGAGCAGGCGTCTATGGCTACACCTTC.